This TCR beta chain was documented in a study of cytomegalovirus exposure and HLA in healthy donors. The wider study: Unique TCRs numbering around 80 million, obtained from HLA-typed donors, made up an early data release. Study findings and constraints: The authors enumerated over 150 TCR beta chains as linked to cytomegalovirus.

With V trimmed by 6 bases and J by 5 bases, 6 bases remained unmatched. Germline CDR1 SGHDN, CDR2 FVKESK. The CDR3 has 13 amino acids. The PCR used 60 Vbeta and 13 Jbeta primers. The data were produced by immunoSEQ multiplex PCR, yet TCRdb's version contains in-frame clones alone and is incomplete. The table shows 180,000 or so clones, with around three quarters occurring only once. Worth noting for this clone: Antigen specificity is unknown.

This clonotype originated in a woman aged 45 to 65 in good health and CMV-seronegative. The chain recombines TRBV14 with TRBJ2-7; 8 nucleotides line up with TRBD1. The specimen was PBMCs. CDR3 region: CASSVDRDHEQYF. Here the CDR3 DNA reads TGTGCCAGCAGTGTGGACAGGGATCACGAGCAGTACTTC.